This TCR beta chain comes out of a study of T-cell memory formation after mild COVID-19. With constant-segment primers, 5'RACE yielded cDNA libraries of TCR alpha and TCR beta that carried sample barcodes and UMIs. One entry per CDR3 protein, called by TCRdb with MiXCR from the 5' RACE reads. Here the sample spans some 490,000 distinct CDR3 sequences, roughly 18% being singletons. The germline V gene encodes CDR1 DFQATT and CDR2 SNEGSKA (reference sequence). V was shortened by 6 bases and J by 4 bases, with 21 bases between the two germline ends. This CDR3 comprises 15 residues. Sequenced sample: PBMCs or a T cell subset sorted from them (not recorded which). The sequence came from an adult woman who had mild COVID-19 (a few samples of this study predate the infection). Cell type and time point are not known. V and J are TRBV20-1 and TRBJ2-5, with a possible D match to TRBD1 (6 bases). The DNA for the CDR3 is TGCAGTGCCCCCCGTCGCCAGGGGCAGCGAGAGACCCAGTACTTC. It yields the protein CSAPRRQGQRETQYF.